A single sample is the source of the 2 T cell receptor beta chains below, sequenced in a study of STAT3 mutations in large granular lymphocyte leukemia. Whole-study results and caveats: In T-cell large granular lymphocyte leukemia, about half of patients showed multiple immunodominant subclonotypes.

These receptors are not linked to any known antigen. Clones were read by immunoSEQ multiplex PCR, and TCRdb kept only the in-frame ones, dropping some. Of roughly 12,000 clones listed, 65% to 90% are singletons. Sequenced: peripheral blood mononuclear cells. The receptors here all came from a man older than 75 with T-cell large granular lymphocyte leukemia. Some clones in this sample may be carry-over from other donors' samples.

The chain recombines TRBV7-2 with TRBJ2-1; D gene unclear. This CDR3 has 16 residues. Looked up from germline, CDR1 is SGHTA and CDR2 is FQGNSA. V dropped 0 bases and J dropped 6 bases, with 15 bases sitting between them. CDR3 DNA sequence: TGTGCCAGCAGCTTAGCGGCTAATGGTAGGGTCAATGAGCAGTTCTTC. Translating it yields CASSLAANGRVNEQFF.

CDR3 region: CAWSRSENSPLHF. The CDR3 bases are TGTGCCTGGAGTCGGTCAGAAAATTCACCCCTCCACTTT. The genes are TRBV30 and TRBJ1-6; unclear D gene. The CDR3 spans 13 residues. CDR1 and CDR2 (germline): GTSNPN, SVGIG (reference sequence). V was clipped by 2 bases and J by 7 bases, with 9 bases between them.